The 23 T cell receptor beta chains reported below all come from one sample, sequenced in a study of T-cell memory formation after mild COVID-19. TCRdb re-called the 5' RACE reads through MiXCR, storing one row per CDR3 protein. The sample carries some 150,000 distinct CDR3 sequences, 5.5% to 7% recorded once. Sequenced material: PBMCs or a T cell subset sorted from them (not recorded which). These receptors originate from an adult woman who had mild COVID-19 (a few samples of this study predate the infection). Cell type and time point are not known.

This clonotype came up a few times. J is TRBJ1-6 and V is TRBV18; TRBD1 agrees at 9 bases. V lost 7 bases, J lost 6 bases, and 7 bases stayed unmatched. The CDR3 is 15 amino acids. Per germline, CDR1 KGHSH and CDR2 LQKENI. The CDR3 bases are TGTGCCAGCTTCCGGGACAGGGCTCCTAATTCACCCCTCCACTTT. Its protein product is CASFRDRAPNSPLHF.

This clonotype was detected many times. The chain combines TRBV20-1 with TRBJ2-5; D is unclear. The germline V gene has CDR1 DFQATT and CDR2 SNEGSKA (reference sequence). Trimming removed 2 bases at V and 7 bases at J, with 11 bases between. CDR3 length equals 12 residues. CDR3 DNA: TGCAGTGCTAGATCTACTTCCGGGACCCAGTACTTC. Encoded protein: CSARSTSGTQYF.

The chain uses TRBV12-3 or TRBV12-4 and TRBJ2-5; maybe TRBD2 (6 bases). V was shortened by 9 bases and J by 3 bases, with 17 bases between the two germline ends. The CDR3 contains 14 residues. CDR3 DNA sequence: TGTGCCAGTCGCCCGGGAGCGGATAAAGAGACCCAGTACTTC. Translation gives CASRPGADKETQYF.

The chain uses TRBV20-1 and TRBJ2-1, with D perhaps assigned TRBD1 or TRBD2 (5 bases each). V was shortened by 7 bases and J by 4 bases, with 14 bases between the two germline ends. Looked up from germline, CDR1 is DFQATT and CDR2 is SNEGSKA (reference sequence). The CDR3 is 13 amino acids. The CDR3 region is CSVERDVYNEQFF. The DNA for the CDR3 is TGCAGTGTCGAGAGGGACGTGTACAATGAGCAGTTCTTC.

This clonotype was observed many times. The genes are TRBV7-3 and TRBJ2-6; no definite D call. With 0 bases removed from V and 6 bases from J, the gap between germline ends came to 9 bases. CDR1 and CDR2 (germline): SGHTA, FQGTGA. CDR3 length equals 15 residues. The DNA for the CDR3 is TGTGCCAGCAGCTTAACTAGCCACCCGGCCAACGTCCTGACTTTC. This codes for CASSLTSHPANVLTF.

This chain links TRBV29-1 with TRBJ1-1; D is unclear. This CDR3 region has 12 residues. V gave up 3 bases and J gave up 6 bases, with 11 bases separating them. The germline V gene has CDR1 SQVTM and CDR2 ANQGSEA. The CDR3 sequence is CSVDAGNAEAFF. The CDR3, as DNA: TGCAGCGTTGATGCGGGCAACGCTGAAGCTTTCTTT.

This clonotype was recorded many times. The chain is built from TRBV6-5 and TRBJ2-3; D is perhaps TRBD2 (5 bases). CDR1 MNHEY and CDR2 SVGAGI come from the germline V gene. This CDR3 contains 14 residues. V lost 6 bases to trimming and J lost 1 base, with 11 bases between them. The CDR3 spells CASREGRRTDTQYF. The CDR3 nucleotides read TGTGCCAGCAGGGAAGGGAGACGCACAGATACGCAGTATTTT.

This clonotype showed up just a few times. The chain employs TRBV3-1 and TRBJ2-7; 7 nucleotides agree with TRBD1. J was trimmed by 5 bases and V by 1 base; bases with no gene match: 11. Germline CDR1 and CDR2: LGHDT and YNNKEL (reference sequence). CDR3 size: 16 residues. This chain's CDR3 is CASSQVSGQRGHEQYF. CDR3 DNA: TGTGCCAGCAGCCAAGTGTCGGGACAGCGAGGTCACGAGCAGTACTTC.

This clonotype was recorded many times. CDR3 amino acids: CASSLSSETQYF. Here the CDR3 DNA reads TGCGCCAGCAGCTTAAGTTCGGAGACCCAGTACTTC. The chain couples TRBV5-1 to TRBJ2-5; the D is unclear. V dropped 2 bases and J dropped 5 bases, with 7 bases sitting between them. The CDR3 spans 12 residues. CDR1 and CDR2 from the germline V gene are SGHRS and YFSETQ.

This clonotype has just a few counts. The rearrangement joins TRBV29-1 to TRBJ1-2; no clear D. The V and J ends lost 6 bases and 2 bases respectively, with 10 bases between them. Germline CDR1 is SQVTM and CDR2 is ANQGSEA. This CDR3 comprises 12 residues. The CDR3 region is CSVKVRNYGYTF. CDR3 DNA: TGCAGCGTGAAGGTGCGGAACTATGGCTACACCTTC.

This clonotype was observed at least ten times. The chain couples TRBV2 to TRBJ2-1; D uncertain. Trimming shortened V by 2 bases and J by 5 bases, and 13 bases separated the two germline ends. CDR1 SNHLY and CDR2 FYNNEI come from the germline V gene. CDR3 length equals 15 residues. This chain's CDR3 is CASSESSPGHNEQFF. CDR3 DNA sequence: TGTGCCAGCAGTGAATCCTCTCCTGGCCACAATGAGCAGTTCTTC.

The chain is built from TRBV7-6 and TRBJ2-3, with 10 bases aligning to TRBD2. Germline CDR1 SGHVS, CDR2 FNYEAQ. This CDR3 is built from 15 residues. J was trimmed by 6 bases and V by 5 bases; bases with no gene match: 8. Here the CDR3 DNA reads TGTGCCAGCAGCCACTCGGGACTAGCGATGGATACGCAGTATTTT. As protein: CASSHSGLAMDTQYF.

This clonotype was counted ten times or more. V usage is TRBV18 and J usage is TRBJ2-5, with unresolved D. Trimming cost V 6 bases and J 2 bases, with 16 bases left between them. The CDR3 spans 15 residues. Germline CDR1 reads KGHSH; CDR2 reads LQKENI. The CDR3 protein is CASSPKRRLQETQYF. For the CDR3, the DNA is TGTGCCAGCTCCCCCAAGCGCAGGTTACAAGAGACCCAGTACTTC.

The J gene is TRBJ1-3, the V gene TRBV3-1; 7 bases map to TRBD1. The CDR3 is 16 amino acids. The trim removed 5 bases at V and 0 bases at J, leaving 7 bases unmatched. The germline V gene encodes CDR1 LGHDT and CDR2 YNNKEL (reference sequence). The CDR3, as DNA: TGTGCCAGCAGCAAATCCAGGACAGGCTCTGGAAACACCATATATTTT. Amino acid sequence: CASSKSRTGSGNTIYF.

This clonotype was seen many times. The chain uses TRBV6-5 and TRBJ2-7; D unresolved. Trimming cost V 4 bases and J 3 bases, with 7 bases left between them. Germline V CDR1 and CDR2: MNHEY, SVGAGI. This CDR3 is built from 12 residues. The CDR3 DNA follows: TGTGCCAGCAGTTCAAGGAGCTACGAGCAGTACTTC. Translating it yields CASSSRSYEQYF.

This clonotype was recorded a few times. J is TRBJ2-1 and V is TRBV5-1; D gene ambiguous. The CDR3 contains 14 residues. V lost 0 bases to trimming and J lost 2 bases, with 6 bases between them. The V gene's germline CDR1 is SGHRS and CDR2 YFSETQ. The CDR3 sequence is CASSLGTPYNEQFF. The CDR3 coding sequence is TGCGCCAGCAGCTTGGGAACACCCTACAATGAGCAGTTCTTC. Supplemented by reference TRBV5-1 and TRBJ2-1, the full variable domain reads KAGVTQTPRYLIKTRGQQVTLSCSPISGHRSVSWYQQTPGQGLQFLFEYFSETQRNKGNFPGRFSGRQFSNSRSEMNVSTLELGDSALYLCASSLGTPYNEQFFGPGTRLTVL.

This clonotype occurred many times. The rearrangement links TRBV3-1 to TRBJ2-3; D not resolved. Trimming shortened V by 1 base and J by 2 bases, and 7 bases separated the two germline ends. This CDR3 has 14 residues. Germline CDR1 LGHDT, CDR2 YNNKEL (reference sequence). CDR3 region: CASSQGPLTDTQYF. Written as DNA, the CDR3 is TGTGCCAGCAGCCAAGGGCCTCTCACAGATACGCAGTATTTT.

The chain couples TRBV25-1 to TRBJ2-2, with TRBD1 matching over 8 bases. Germline V CDR1 and CDR2: MGHDK, SYGVNS. Trimming took 6 bases from V and 3 from J; bases not matched to a gene: 6. The CDR3 runs 15 residues. CDR3: CASSDLTGDTGELFF. Here the CDR3 DNA reads TGTGCCAGCAGCGACTTGACAGGGGACACCGGGGAGCTGTTTTTT.

This clonotype was recorded many times. The CDR3 DNA sequence: TGTGCCAGCAGCTTATACAGGGATTGGGCTTTCTTT. Residues: CASSLYRDWAFF. The chain is built from TRBV7-2 and TRBJ1-1, with TRBD1 as a possible D gene (6 bases). Germline V gene lookup returns CDR1 SGHTA and CDR2 FQGNSA. This CDR3 has 12 residues. V lost 2 bases to trimming and J lost 11 bases, with 12 bases between them. Variable domain in full (rest from reference TRBV7-2 and TRBJ1-1): GAGVSQSPSNKVTEKGKDVELRCDPISGHTALYWYRQSLGQGLEFLIYFQGNSAPDKSGLPSDRFSAERTGGSVSTLTIQRTQQEDSAVYLCASSLYRDWAFFGQGTRLTVV.

The rearrangement links TRBV25-1 to TRBJ2-3; a weak D match, TRBD1 (6 bases). V was shortened by 5 bases and J by 4 bases, with 10 bases between the two germline ends. This CDR3 is built from 13 residues. Per the germline V gene, CDR1 is MGHDK and CDR2 is SYGVNS. The CDR3 region is CASSYPGADTQYF. CDR3 nucleotides: TGTGCCAGCAGTTACCCAGGGGCAGATACGCAGTATTTT.

A few counts support this clonotype. The chain uses TRBV7-2 and TRBJ2-1; the D is unclear. The CDR3 length is 16 residues. Germline CDR1 SGHTA, CDR2 FQGNSA. V was clipped by 5 bases and J by 4 bases, with 18 bases between them. The CDR3 spells CASSPNWPRYYNEQFF. The CDR3 nucleotides are TGTGCCAGCAGCCCCAATTGGCCCCGGTATTACAATGAGCAGTTCTTC.

Only a few counts were recorded for this clonotype. The chain uses TRBV7-2 and TRBJ2-5, with 7 positions matching TRBD2. This CDR3 contains 13 residues. Trimming took 5 bases from V and 5 from J; bases not matched to a gene: 5. Per the germline V gene, CDR1 is SGHTA and CDR2 is FQGNSA. CDR3 DNA: TGTGCCAGCAGCCCCGCGGGGGAGGAGACCCAGTACTTC. This translates into CASSPAGEETQYF.

This clonotype was detected ten times or more. The genes are TRBV6-6 and TRBJ2-7, with 8 bases aligning to TRBD2. From germline, CDR1 is MNHNY and CDR2 SVGAGI (reference sequence). The junction had 20 bases not matched to a gene; V was cut back by 7 bases and J by 6 bases. This CDR3 spans 17 amino acids. The CDR3 is CASTSPPGSGRLSEQYF. The DNA for the CDR3 is TGTGCCAGCACCTCCCCCCCGGGGAGCGGGAGATTGTCCGAGCAGTACTTC.